Listed below are T cell receptor beta chains from one sample, sequenced in a study of cytomegalovirus exposure and HLA in healthy donors. Measured with immunoSEQ multiplex PCR; TCRdb has only the in-frame clones, and not every one. The sample records approximately 200,000 clones, 60% to 85% being singletons. Input material: PBMCs. The source of these receptors is a man between 40 and 49 years old in good health and CMV-seronegative. The conserved cysteine and the conserved F or W are not part of the CDR3 here. Each record gives: clone size, J gene, V gene, D gene, CDR3 protein. The D gene is left open where the match is weak. Rows give clone size only sometimes, using once, few, many, or a class for an expanded clone.

abundance: NA
j_gene: TRBJ1-5
v_gene: TRBV18
d_gene: NA
CDR3aa: ASSPDRNQPQH

abundance: NA
j_gene: TRBJ1-2
v_gene: TRBV5-1
d_gene: NA
CDR3aa: ASSLGRVNYGYT

abundance: NA
j_gene: TRBJ1-1
v_gene: TRBV5-4
d_gene: NA
CDR3aa: ASSLAMGGVGTEAF

abundance: NA
j_gene: TRBJ2-5
v_gene: TRBV5-6
d_gene: TRBD1
CDR3aa: ASSLGQGELETQY

abundance: NA
j_gene: TRBJ1-2
v_gene: TRBV2
d_gene: TRBD1
CDR3aa: ARGGQGLGYT

abundance: once
j_gene: TRBJ2-3
v_gene: TRBV11-3
d_gene: NA
CDR3aa: ASSFGGTTDTQY

abundance: NA
j_gene: TRBJ1-2
v_gene: TRBV5-6
d_gene: TRBD1
CDR3aa: ASSPTRTGEYYGYT

abundance: NA
j_gene: TRBJ2-2
v_gene: TRBV5-1
d_gene: NA
CDR3aa: ASSFDTGELF

abundance: NA
j_gene: TRBJ1-5
v_gene: TRBV11-2
d_gene: NA
CDR3aa: ASSLDGASNQPQH

abundance: NA
j_gene: TRBJ1-2
v_gene: TRBV27
d_gene: NA
CDR3aa: ASSLGSGYGYT

abundance: NA
j_gene: TRBJ2-2
v_gene: TRBV29-1
d_gene: TRBD1
CDR3aa: SVGETGHGELF

abundance: NA
j_gene: TRBJ1-1
v_gene: TRBV4-1
d_gene: TRBD1
CDR3aa: ASSHPGQGARAF

abundance: NA
j_gene: TRBJ1-1
v_gene: TRBV30
d_gene: NA
CDR3aa: AWSVARKAF

abundance: once
j_gene: TRBJ2-7
v_gene: TRBV7-6
d_gene: TRBD2
CDR3aa: ASSPRTSGRARTYEQY

abundance: NA
j_gene: TRBJ2-3
v_gene: TRBV7-3
d_gene: NA
CDR3aa: ASSSTISGDTDTQY

abundance: NA
j_gene: TRBJ1-1
v_gene: TRBV4-3
d_gene: NA
CDR3aa: ASSHAPGQGNTEAF

abundance: NA
j_gene: TRBJ2-7
v_gene: TRBV5-1
d_gene: NA
CDR3aa: ASSLEWQASYEQY

abundance: NA
j_gene: TRBJ2-1
v_gene: TRBV15
d_gene: TRBD2
CDR3aa: ATSAQGSGGSYNEQF

abundance: NA
j_gene: TRBJ2-7
v_gene: TRBV7-8
d_gene: NA
CDR3aa: ASSLASQGPYEQY

abundance: NA
j_gene: TRBJ1-1
v_gene: TRBV10-3
d_gene: TRBD1
CDR3aa: AIKGTGDTEAF

abundance: NA
j_gene: TRBJ2-2
v_gene: TRBV7-9
d_gene: NA
CDR3aa: ASSQGGVHTGELF

abundance: NA
j_gene: TRBJ2-7
v_gene: TRBV6-6
d_gene: TRBD1
CDR3aa: ASSSPGQGWYEQY

abundance: NA
j_gene: TRBJ2-3
v_gene: TRBV5-1
d_gene: NA
CDR3aa: ASSLSRGGPQY

abundance: NA
j_gene: TRBJ1-5
v_gene: TRBV18
d_gene: NA
CDR3aa: ASSPSAGLAQPQH

abundance: NA
j_gene: TRBJ2-7
v_gene: TRBV5-6
d_gene: NA
CDR3aa: ASSGRSYEQY

abundance: NA
j_gene: TRBJ2-3
v_gene: TRBV6-1
d_gene: NA
CDR3aa: ASNFPYRVGDTQY

abundance: NA
j_gene: TRBJ2-3
v_gene: TRBV2
d_gene: TRBD2
CDR3aa: ASSEDWGLAGH

abundance: NA
j_gene: TRBJ1-2
v_gene: TRBV5-1
d_gene: NA
CDR3aa: ASSFEGPGGYT

abundance: NA
j_gene: TRBJ1-2
v_gene: TRBV6-1
d_gene: TRBD1
CDR3aa: ASKGAGYGYT

abundance: NA
j_gene: TRBJ1-4
v_gene: TRBV7-6
d_gene: NA
CDR3aa: ASSLVRGTNEKLF

abundance: once
j_gene: TRBJ2-3
v_gene: TRBV13
d_gene: NA
CDR3aa: ASQQGVSTDTQY

abundance: NA
j_gene: TRBJ2-5
v_gene: TRBV19
d_gene: TRBD2
CDR3aa: ASRGAGALQY

abundance: NA
j_gene: TRBJ2-3
v_gene: TRBV11-2
d_gene: TRBD2
CDR3aa: ASSLESGGAGDTQY

abundance: NA
j_gene: TRBJ2-7
v_gene: TRBV2
d_gene: NA
CDR3aa: ASSQTGDYEQY

abundance: NA
j_gene: TRBJ2-1
v_gene: TRBV6-4
d_gene: NA
CDR3aa: ASSAYSSDEQF

abundance: once
j_gene: TRBJ2-7
v_gene: TRBV7-3
d_gene: TRBD2
CDR3aa: ASSLGTSGSEQY

abundance: NA
j_gene: TRBJ1-1
v_gene: TRBV7-9
d_gene: NA
CDR3aa: ASSLFEQGTEAF

abundance: NA
j_gene: TRBJ1-3
v_gene: TRBV29-1
d_gene: NA
CDR3aa: SVQGARRSGNTIY

abundance: NA
j_gene: TRBJ2-3
v_gene: TRBV2
d_gene: NA
CDR3aa: ASSGTQETSTDTQY

abundance: NA
j_gene: TRBJ1-2
v_gene: TRBV2
d_gene: NA
CDR3aa: ASRTDGYT

abundance: NA
j_gene: TRBJ2-5
v_gene: TRBV14
d_gene: NA
CDR3aa: ASSQERTYQETQY

abundance: NA
j_gene: TRBJ2-3
v_gene: TRBV9
d_gene: NA
CDR3aa: ASSVGGDGTDTQY

abundance: NA
j_gene: TRBJ2-1
v_gene: TRBV6-4
d_gene: TRBD2
CDR3aa: ASSRLAGEKHEQF

abundance: NA
j_gene: TRBJ2-2
v_gene: TRBV9
d_gene: TRBD2
CDR3aa: ASSVAGTSGNTGELF

abundance: NA
j_gene: TRBJ2-7
v_gene: TRBV27
d_gene: NA
CDR3aa: ASSYAAAHSYEQY

abundance: NA
j_gene: TRBJ2-1
v_gene: TRBV27
d_gene: TRBD1
CDR3aa: ASSLRGRYYNEQF

abundance: NA
j_gene: TRBJ1-5
v_gene: TRBV14
d_gene: TRBD1
CDR3aa: ARKTGGDYQPQH

abundance: NA
j_gene: TRBJ2-1
v_gene: TRBV2
d_gene: NA
CDR3aa: ASSRVEQF

abundance: NA
j_gene: TRBJ2-7
v_gene: TRBV18
d_gene: NA
CDR3aa: ASSPGQQQYEQY

abundance: NA
j_gene: TRBJ2-7
v_gene: TRBV18
d_gene: TRBD2
CDR3aa: ASSPGGEQY

abundance: NA
j_gene: TRBJ2-2
v_gene: TRBV6-4
d_gene: TRBD1
CDR3aa: ASSRGPDTGELF

abundance: NA
j_gene: TRBJ2-2
v_gene: TRBV2
d_gene: NA
CDR3aa: ASSEERVRANTGELF

abundance: few
j_gene: TRBJ2-7
v_gene: TRBV6-1
d_gene: TRBD1
CDR3aa: ASSPPRDSYYEQY

abundance: NA
j_gene: TRBJ2-3
v_gene: TRBV5-1
d_gene: NA
CDR3aa: ASRWGPSGDSTDTQY

abundance: NA
j_gene: TRBJ1-2
v_gene: TRBV25-1
d_gene: NA
CDR3aa: ASTRAGLDGYT

abundance: NA
j_gene: TRBJ2-7
v_gene: TRBV2
d_gene: TRBD1
CDR3aa: ASLRTGSYEQY